This T cell receptor (beta chain) was sequenced during a study of patients and donors after allogeneic stem cell transplantation. Each CDR3 protein gets one entry after TCRdb re-called the RT-PCR reads with MiXCR. The data hold 800,000 to 1,000,000 distinct CDR3 sequences, with roughly 18% observed a single time. CDR1 and CDR2 from the germline V gene are GTSNPN and SVGIG (reference sequence). Trimming removed 1 base at V and 8 bases at J, with 12 bases between. This CDR3 is 13 amino acids long. The source is a human donor who was either an allogeneic HSCT recipient or a stem cell or donor lymphocyte infusion donor (not recorded which). It is not recorded whose cells these are; they may come from a transplant donor. The sample was blood, either unsorted or a sorted T cell fraction (not recorded which). The chain combines TRBV30 with TRBJ2-1; D possibly corresponds to TRBD2 (6 bases). The CDR3 is CAWSAAWGDEQFF. DNA of the CDR3: TGTGCCTGGAGTGCCGCCTGGGGGGATGAGCAGTTCTTC.